This T cell receptor beta chain is from a study of neoadjuvant anti-PD-1 for oral cavity cancer. The wider study: Nivolumab at 3 mg/kg was mostly given biweekly, three to four doses, pre-surgery.

As to time point: after neoadjuvant nivolumab, at surgical resection. Stage II-IVA oral cavity squamous cell carcinoma was new and untreated by systemic or radiation therapy. Repertoires were generated with immunoSEQ multiplex PCR, while TCRdb's copy carries only in-frame clones and drops some. Of 63,000 or so clones listed, roughly 90% are singletons. Trimming left V 6 bases short and J 2 bases short, with 13 bases between. The CDR3 consists of 14 residues. The germline V gene encodes CDR1 SGHNT and CDR2 YYREEE (reference sequence). This chain links TRBV5-4 with TRBJ2-3, with D unresolved. The sample was PBMCs, taken after nivolumab (anti-PD-1) treatment. The TCR originated in a person aged 35 to 85 with oral cavity squamous cell carcinoma. CDR3 in amino acids: CASTSDWLTDTQYF. The CDR3, as DNA: TGTGCCAGCACCTCAGACTGGCTCACAGATACGCAGTATTTT.